A single sample is the source of the 18 T cell receptor beta chains below, sequenced in a study of blood T cells in healthy people across ages (dated by TCRdb to the mid-2010s). Libraries were prepared through 5' RACE. This sample was sequenced with an Illumina HiSeq 2500. A second PCR of about 6 to 12 cycles was performed with a sample-barcoded 5' primer and a J-beta primer mix. Clones were called with MiXCR by TCRdb after fastp trimmed the public reads at Q25, and only in-frame beta chains were retained. Rows are combined by CDR3 protein, so each entry shows the most common genes and DNA. The sample profile shows approximately 940,000 distinct CDR3 sequences; 40% to 60% of them were found once. Of the sample, 13% is held by the ten largest clones. Sequenced: blood. These receptors were taken from a man in his thirties or forties in good health.

V gene TRBV11-2 combines with J gene TRBJ2-1; TRBD2 agrees at 7 bases. CDR1 SGHAT and CDR2 FQNNGV come from the germline V gene. V shed 8 bases and J 6 bases; nucleotides not matched to a gene: 10. CDR3 length: 14 residues. The CDR3 protein is CASSVGVAGNEQFF. DNA for the CDR3: TGTGCCAGCTCGGTTGGAGTAGCGGGCAATGAGCAGTTCTTC.

This clonotype has just a few counts. The V gene is TRBV29-1, the J gene TRBJ2-3; either TRBD1 or TRBD2 may supply D (5 bases each). Deletions cut 1 base from V and 0 bases from J, with 8 bases between. This CDR3 comprises 14 residues. Germline CDR1 and CDR2: SQVTM and ANQGSEA. The CDR3 sequence: CSVEVGRSTDTQYF. CDR3 DNA sequence: TGCAGCGTTGAAGTGGGACGAAGCACAGATACGCAGTATTTT.

This rearrangement joins TRBV20-1 to TRBJ2-2; the D gene is possibly TRBD1 (5 bases). The CDR3 is 16 residues long. V was shortened by 0 bases and J by 3 bases, with 14 bases between the two germline ends. CDR1 and CDR2 from the germline V gene are DFQATT and SNEGSKA (reference sequence). This chain's CDR3 is CSARERRRVYTGELFF. The CDR3 DNA reads as TGCAGTGCTAGAGAGCGTCGCAGGGTGTACACCGGGGAGCTGTTTTTT.

The chain links TRBV28 to TRBJ2-7; D may be TRBD1 (5 bases). CDR1 and CDR2 from the germline V gene are MDHEN and SYDVKM. This CDR3 contains 13 residues. Trimming left V 11 bases short and J 4 bases short, with 18 bases between. In DNA form, the CDR3 reads TGTGCCGCCGGTGTGGCAGGGATTTACGAGCAGTACTTC. Amino acid sequence: CAAGVAGIYEQYF.

In its sample, this clonotype was seen a few times. The rearrangement links TRBV20-1 to TRBJ1-1; D perhaps matches TRBD1 (6 bases). CDR1 and CDR2 (germline): DFQATT, SNEGSKA (reference sequence). The CDR3 spans 14 residues. Trimming removed 6 bases at V and 1 base at J, with 15 bases between. CDR3 bases: TGCAGTGCCCAGACGGGGGCCCCGAACACTGAAGCTTTCTTT. This translates into CSAQTGAPNTEAFF.

The genes are TRBV19 and TRBJ2-5, with D possibly TRBD1 on 5 matching bases. Germline assignment: CDR1 LNHDA and CDR2 SQIVND (reference sequence). The CDR3 runs 16 residues. Trimming cost V 4 bases and J 2 bases, with 17 bases left between them. This chain's CDR3 is CASSKNLWTSQETQYF. The CDR3, as DNA: TGTGCCAGTAGTAAGAACCTCTGGACATCTCAAGAGACCCAGTACTTC.

This clonotype was found once. V gene TRBV7-8 combines with J gene TRBJ1-1; D remains ambiguous. Trimming removed 6 bases from V and 3 bases from J, with 5 bases in between. The CDR3 length is 11 residues. Germline CDR1 reads SGHVS; CDR2 reads FQNEAQ. CDR3 sequence: CASRLDTEAFF. The CDR3 bases are TGTGCCAGCAGACTAGACACTGAAGCTTTCTTT.

The gene calls are TRBV7-9 and TRBJ1-2; perhaps TRBD1 as D (6 bases). V lost 3 bases, J lost 7 bases, and 15 bases lay in between. CDR3 length: 14 amino acids. Germline CDR1 reads SEHNR; CDR2 reads FQNEAQ (reference sequence). The CDR3 nucleotides are TGTGCCAGCAGCTTGGCGGGACAACAGGTTGGCTACACCTTC. Residues: CASSLAGQQVGYTF.

The chain has TRBV11-3 and TRBJ2-7; TRBD2 matches 7 bases. CDR3 length equals 15 residues. With 4 bases clipped from V and 3 bases from J, the junction kept 9 bases outside the gene matches. CDR1 SGHNT and CDR2 YENEEA come from the germline V gene. CDR3 protein: CASSSGGKEGYEQYF. CDR3 coding DNA: TGTGCCAGCAGCTCCGGGGGGAAGGAGGGCTACGAGCAGTACTTC.

The V gene is TRBV13, the J gene TRBJ2-5; D is undetermined. The J call may be faulty, since TRBJ2-1 better matches the DNA end. The CDR3 consists of 16 residues. In germline, CDR1 is PRHDT, CDR2 FYEKMQ (reference sequence). The CDR3 loop reads CASSEESQNFQETQFF. The CDR3 nucleotides read TGTGCCAGCAGCGAGGAATCTCAGAACTTCCAAGAGACCCAGTTCTTC.

V is TRBV7-9 and J is TRBJ2-5; no firm D call. V was shortened by 5 bases and J by 5 bases, with 15 bases between the two germline ends. The CDR3 runs to 14 residues. From germline, CDR1 is SEHNR and CDR2 FQNEAQ (reference sequence). CDR3 in amino acids: CASSRVLDGETQYF. CDR3 bases: TGTGCCAGCAGCCGTGTCCTCGATGGGGAGACCCAGTACTTC.

This clonotype was found a few times. The CDR3 is CASSYSGQTPNYGYTF. CDR3 nucleotide sequence: TGTGCCAGCAGTTACTCGGGCCAAACCCCTAACTATGGCTACACCTTC. J is TRBJ1-2 and V is TRBV6-5; the D is unclear. Per the germline V gene, CDR1 is MNHEY and CDR2 is SVGAGI. The CDR3 spans 16 residues. Trimming cost V 0 bases and J 0 bases, with 11 bases left between them.

The V call is TRBV13, the J call TRBJ2-5; tentative D call: TRBD2 (6 bases). The germline V gene has CDR1 PRHDT and CDR2 FYEKMQ (reference sequence). The CDR3 loop spans 13 amino acids. V dropped 5 bases and J dropped 4 bases, with 11 bases sitting between them. The CDR3 loop is CASSRMGGETQYF. CDR3 DNA: TGTGCCAGCAGCCGGATGGGGGGAGAGACCCAGTACTTC.

The chain uses TRBV5-1 and TRBJ2-1; 9 bases are a match to TRBD2. Per germline, CDR1 SGHRS and CDR2 YFSETQ. The CDR3 loop spans 16 amino acids. V lost 4 bases and J lost 7; bases outside the gene matches: 12. In DNA, the CDR3 is TGCGCCAGCAGCCCACCTAGCGGGGAGGACTCGAATGAGCAGTTCTTC. It translates to CASSPPSGEDSNEQFF.

Concerning this clonotype: It may be a read error: a sequence one base away is much more abundant. V usage is TRBV27 and J usage is TRBJ2-7; TRBD1 matches at 7 bases. Germline CDR1 is MNHEY and CDR2 is SMNVEV (reference sequence). The CDR3 length is 12 residues. The V segment lost 6 bases and the J segment 2 bases; nucleotides outside the gene matches: 1. CDR3 in amino acids: CASRGQAYEQYF. In nucleotides, the CDR3 is TGTGCCAGCAGAGGACAGGCCTACGAGCAGTACTTC.

A remark on this clonotype: An end of the junction does not agree with germline; a read error may underlie this. The V and J genes are TRBV11-3 and TRBJ2-1; TRBD1 is a possible D gene (6 bases). CDR1 is SGHNT, CDR2 YENEEA, per germline. This CDR3 region has 17 residues. CDR3 residues: CASSLRQVLSSCNEQFF. The DNA for the CDR3 is TGTGCCAGCAGCCTGCGACAGGTACTCAGCTCCTGCAATGAGCAGTTCTTC.

This clonotype was detected only once. The chain links TRBV5-1 to TRBJ2-7, with 11 bases aligning to TRBD2. The CDR3 covers 15 residues. V dropped 4 bases and J dropped 2; count of bases not matched to a gene: 5. CDR1 is SGHRS and CDR2 is YFSETQ in the germline V gene. The CDR3 DNA reads as TGCGCCAGCAGCGCTGGGACTAGCGGAACCTACGAGCAGTACTTC. This sequence encodes CASSAGTSGTYEQYF.

The chain uses TRBV20-1 and TRBJ2-5, with TRBD1 as a possible D gene (6 bases). CDR1 is DFQATT, CDR2 SNEGSKA, per germline (reference sequence). This CDR3 spans 16 amino acids. The V end lost 1 base, the J end lost 2 bases, and 17 bases lay between the germline ends. The CDR3 protein is CSARVLQGPKQETQYF. Here the CDR3 DNA reads TGCAGTGCTAGAGTCCTACAGGGTCCTAAGCAAGAGACCCAGTACTTC.